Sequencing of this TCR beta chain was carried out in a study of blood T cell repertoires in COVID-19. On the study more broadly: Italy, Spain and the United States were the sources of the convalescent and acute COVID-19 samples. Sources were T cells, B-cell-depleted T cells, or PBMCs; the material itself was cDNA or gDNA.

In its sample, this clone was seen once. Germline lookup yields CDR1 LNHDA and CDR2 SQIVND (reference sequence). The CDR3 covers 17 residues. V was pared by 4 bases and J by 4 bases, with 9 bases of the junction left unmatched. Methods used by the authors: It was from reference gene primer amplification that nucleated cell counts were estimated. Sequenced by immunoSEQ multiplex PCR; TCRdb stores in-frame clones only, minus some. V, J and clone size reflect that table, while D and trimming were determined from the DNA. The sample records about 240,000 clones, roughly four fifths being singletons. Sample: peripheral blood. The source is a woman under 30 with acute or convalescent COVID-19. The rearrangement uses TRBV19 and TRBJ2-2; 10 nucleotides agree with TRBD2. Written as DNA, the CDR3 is TGTGCCAGTAGTAACTTAGGGACTAGCGAGAGCACCGGGGAGCTGTTTTTT. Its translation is CASSNLGTSESTGELFF.